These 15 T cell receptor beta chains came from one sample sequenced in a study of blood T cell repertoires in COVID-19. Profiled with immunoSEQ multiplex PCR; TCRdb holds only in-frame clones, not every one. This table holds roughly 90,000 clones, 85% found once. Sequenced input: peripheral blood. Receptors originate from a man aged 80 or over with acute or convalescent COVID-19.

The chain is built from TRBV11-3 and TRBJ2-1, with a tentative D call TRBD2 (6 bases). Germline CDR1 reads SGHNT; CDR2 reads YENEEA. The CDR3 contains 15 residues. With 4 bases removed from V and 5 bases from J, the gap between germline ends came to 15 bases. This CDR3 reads CASSSVRESHNEQFF. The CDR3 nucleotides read TGTGCCAGCAGCTCCGTGCGGGAATCACACAATGAGCAGTTCTTC.

The CDR3 coding sequence is TGTGCCAGCAGTCGGGGACAGGAAAGTGAAAAACTGTTTTTT. This gives the protein CASSRGQESEKLFF. The chain is built from TRBV6-6 and TRBJ1-4, with 8 bases matching TRBD1. Germline-derived CDR1 and CDR2 are MNHNY and SVGAGI (reference sequence). The CDR3 is 14 amino acids. V lost 5 bases and J lost 7; bases outside the gene matches: 6.

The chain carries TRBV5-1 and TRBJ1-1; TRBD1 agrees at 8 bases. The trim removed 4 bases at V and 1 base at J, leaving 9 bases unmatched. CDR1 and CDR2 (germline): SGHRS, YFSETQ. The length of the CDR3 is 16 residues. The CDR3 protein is CASSPRQGWTNTEAFF. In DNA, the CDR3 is TGCGCCAGCAGCCCACGACAGGGGTGGACGAACACTGAAGCTTTCTTT.

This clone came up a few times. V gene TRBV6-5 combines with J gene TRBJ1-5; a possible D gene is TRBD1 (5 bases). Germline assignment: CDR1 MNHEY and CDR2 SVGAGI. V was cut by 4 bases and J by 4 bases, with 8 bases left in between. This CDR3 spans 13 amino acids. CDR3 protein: CASSLTENQPQHF. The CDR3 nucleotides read TGTGCCAGCAGTTTGACAGAAAATCAGCCCCAGCATTTT.

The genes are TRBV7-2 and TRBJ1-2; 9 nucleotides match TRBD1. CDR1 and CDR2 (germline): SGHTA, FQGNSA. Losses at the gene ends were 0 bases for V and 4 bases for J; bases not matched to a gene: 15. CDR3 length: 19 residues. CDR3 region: CASSLAATPRDRATYGYTF. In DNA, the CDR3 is TGTGCCAGCAGCTTAGCGGCCACCCCCCGGGACAGGGCAACCTATGGCTACACCTTC.

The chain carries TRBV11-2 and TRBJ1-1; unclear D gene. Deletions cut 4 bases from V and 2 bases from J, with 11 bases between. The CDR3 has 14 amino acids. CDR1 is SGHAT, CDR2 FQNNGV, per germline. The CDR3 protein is CASSSQWANTEAFF. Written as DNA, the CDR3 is TGTGCCAGCAGCTCTCAGTGGGCAAACACTGAAGCTTTCTTT.

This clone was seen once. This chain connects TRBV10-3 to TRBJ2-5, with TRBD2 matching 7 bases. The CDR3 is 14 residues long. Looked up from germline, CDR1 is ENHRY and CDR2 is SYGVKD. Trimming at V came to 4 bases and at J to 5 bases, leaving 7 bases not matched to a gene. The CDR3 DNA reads TGTGCCATCAGTGGAGTGCGGGAGACGGAGACCCAGTACTTC. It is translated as CAISGVRETETQYF.

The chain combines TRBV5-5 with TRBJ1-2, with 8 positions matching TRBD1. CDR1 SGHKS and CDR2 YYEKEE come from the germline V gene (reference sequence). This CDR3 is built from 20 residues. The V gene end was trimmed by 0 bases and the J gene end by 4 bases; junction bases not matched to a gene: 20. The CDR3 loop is CASSLAPMPAAGGAGYGYTF. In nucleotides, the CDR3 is TGTGCCAGCAGCTTGGCCCCAATGCCCGCTGCAGGGGGCGCCGGCTATGGCTACACCTTC.

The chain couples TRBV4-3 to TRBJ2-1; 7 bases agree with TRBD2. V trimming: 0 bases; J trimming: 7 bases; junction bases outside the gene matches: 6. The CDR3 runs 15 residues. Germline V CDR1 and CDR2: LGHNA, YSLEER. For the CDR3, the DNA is TGCGCCAGCAGCCAAGATGGGGGAGCGGGAAATGAGCAGTTCTTC. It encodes CASSQDGGAGNEQFF.

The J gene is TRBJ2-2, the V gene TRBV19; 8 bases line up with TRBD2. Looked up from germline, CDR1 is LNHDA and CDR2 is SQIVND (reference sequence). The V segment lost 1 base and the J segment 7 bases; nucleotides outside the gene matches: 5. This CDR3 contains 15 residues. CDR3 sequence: CASSIVGTSGGELFF. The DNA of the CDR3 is TGTGCCAGTAGTATAGTAGGTACTAGCGGCGGGGAGCTGTTTTTT.

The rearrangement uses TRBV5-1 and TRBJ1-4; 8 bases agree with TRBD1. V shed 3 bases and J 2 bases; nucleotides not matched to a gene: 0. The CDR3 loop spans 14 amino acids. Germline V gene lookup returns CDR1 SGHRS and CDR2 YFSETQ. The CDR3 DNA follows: TGCGCCAGCAGCTGGACAGGGACTAATGAAAAACTGTTTTTT. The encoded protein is CASSWTGTNEKLFF. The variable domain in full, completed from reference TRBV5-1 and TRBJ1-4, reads KAGVTQTPRYLIKTRGQQVTLSCSPISGHRSVSWYQQTPGQGLQFLFEYFSETQRNKGNFPGRFSGRQFSNSRSEMNVSTLELGDSALYLCASSWTGTNEKLFFGSGTQLSVL.

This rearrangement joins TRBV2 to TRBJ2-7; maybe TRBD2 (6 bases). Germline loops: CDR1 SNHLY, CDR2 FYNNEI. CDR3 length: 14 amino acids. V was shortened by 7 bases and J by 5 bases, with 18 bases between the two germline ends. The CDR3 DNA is TGTGCCAGCACGGCGGGAAGAAACGACCACGAGCAGTACTTC. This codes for CASTAGRNDHEQYF.

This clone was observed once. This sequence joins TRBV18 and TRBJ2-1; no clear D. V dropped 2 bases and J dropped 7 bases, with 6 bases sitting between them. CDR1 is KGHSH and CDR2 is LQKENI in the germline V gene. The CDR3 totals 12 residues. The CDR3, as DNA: TGTGCCAGCTCACCAGAAGAGAATGAGCAGTTCTTC. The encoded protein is CASSPEENEQFF.

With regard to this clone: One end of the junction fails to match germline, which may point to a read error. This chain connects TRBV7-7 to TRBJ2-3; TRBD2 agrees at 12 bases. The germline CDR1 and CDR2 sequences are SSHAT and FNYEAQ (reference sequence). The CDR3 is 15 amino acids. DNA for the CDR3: TGTGCTAGCAGCTTCCTAGCGGGAGGGACAGATACGCAGTATTTT. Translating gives CASSFLAGGTDTQYF.

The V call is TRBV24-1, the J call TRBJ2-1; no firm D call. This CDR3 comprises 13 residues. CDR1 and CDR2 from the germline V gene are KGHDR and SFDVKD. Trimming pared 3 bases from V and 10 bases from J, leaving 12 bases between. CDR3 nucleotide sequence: TGTGCCACCAGTGATCAGGTTATAAACGAGCAGTTCTTC. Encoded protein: CATSDQVINEQFF.